This T cell receptor beta chain derives from a study of tissue T cells after allogeneic stem cell transplantation (dated by TCRdb to 2021 to 2024). For the study in its entirety: The study profiled TCR beta repertoires in many tissues obtained from research autopsies of patients with and without GVHD, and also in mouse models of GVHD. The human arm was conducted as a prospective observational study, and neither blinding nor randomization was performed.

Study-level results and caveats: The study did not determine which tissue TCRs were alloreactive or antigen-specific, and some clones might have been persisting host cells. Blood and spleen T cells captured only a limited portion of the TCR repertoire detected in tissues, in both patients and mice. The patient cohort was small and varied clinically, and sampling depth was recognized as a limitation. Within patients, how anatomically similar tissues were was a major factor shaping TCR repertoire composition, regardless of disease or transplant status. Only a few T cell clones appeared in more than one patient, yet motif-based clustering showed tissue-specific repertoire signatures that were shared between patients.

Relative to germline, V is missing 2 bases and J is missing 4 bases, with 0 bases of the junction outside any gene match. CDR1 and CDR2, per the germline V gene, are NSHNY and SYGAGN. The CDR3 has 15 amino acids, counting the end cysteine and phenylalanine. Of the CDR3's DNA, 42 bases were read; they are in frame from base 1. This clone appeared a single time. Its antigen target is currently unknown. The species here is mouse, which means the gene names and germline sequences are mouse ones. The read ends 1 residue before the CDR3 terminus; that terminus is restored from the germline J gene. Library generation was performed with the immunoSEQ multiplex PCR assay. TCRbeta CDR3 sequencing was performed at survey depth by Adaptive Biotechnologies, and CDR3 sequences, V/J genes, productive frequency and template counts were reported. Amplification of TCR beta CDR3 regions started from genomic DNA instead of RNA. The authors processed their data as follows. Jensen-Shannon divergence was used to quantify pairwise repertoire overlap between tissues, with a value of 1 indicating complete divergence and a value of 0 indicating identical repertoires. Tissues were clustered by single-linkage agglomerative hierarchical clustering of pairwise JSD values and displayed as dendrograms. GLIPH2 was run on all patient samples with simulation_depth 1000, kmer_min_depth 3, cdr3_length_cutoff 8, keeping groups with more than two unique CDR3s. In a standardized tissue-overlap score, Jaccard GLIPH-group overlap across patients was extrapolated to a standard repertoire size of 1000 clones. Linear mixed-effect models, with tissue included as a fixed effect and individual included as a random effect, were used to assess associations of diversity with clinical or experimental variables. TCRdb re-hosts the immuneACCESS table, in-frame sequences only. Its copies lack some clones; in the studies checked, an unresolved V gene accounts for under half of them, and the cause for the rest is not known. V and J calls and clone size are given by that table; D and trimming were obtained from the DNA. The sample yields about 15,000 clones; roughly 70% were counted once. Together, the top ten hold approximately 0.93% of the sample.

Before genomic DNA was isolated with the DNeasy Blood & Tissue Kit, mouse tissues were minced with razor blades in buffered saline. This receptor was obtained from a female BALB/c mouse in good health. The MHC haplotype of this strain is H2-d. The chain couples TRBV13-1 to TRBJ1-6, and 10 junction bases match TRBD1. TRBJ1-6 is reported as an ORF; its role is uncertain. Sequencing used spleen. This receptor has the CDR3 CASSEGQGYNSPLYF. The covered CDR3 bases are TGTGCCAGCAGTGAGGGACAGGGGTATAATTCGCCCCTCTAC.